The clone carrying this T cell receptor (beta chain) has ten or more counts. The target antigen is unknown. The data belong to a study of human T cells and chemical hapten exposure. Study-wide results and caveats: Expanded TCRs showed more large CDR3 clusters than pre-sensitization or healthy control sets. Counts of TCRs expanded at PT1 correlated positively with patch test score. Sensitization with DPC brought no change to TCRs above 1 in 1000 in frequency.

Described time point: patch test 2, 6 weeks after DPC sensitization. Treatment of the sample: therapeutic diphenylcyclopropenone sensitization with weekly scalp DPC. Blood draws came before every patch-test application. The CDR3 runs to 14 residues. V gave up 8 bases and J gave up 6 bases, with 19 bases separating them. CDR1 WSHSY and CDR2 SAAADI come from the germline V gene. TCRdb redid the calling of the RACE reads with MiXCR, one entry per CDR3 protein. The sample includes about 69,000 distinct CDR3 sequences, about 9.4% of them seen just once. The starting material was whole blood, obtained in connection with sensitization to the hapten diphenylcyclopropenone (DPC). The V gene is TRBV10-2, the J gene TRBJ1-1, with D possibly matching TRBD1 (5 bases). The sequence was obtained from a woman aged 45-60 years with alopecia areata. Some clones in this sample may be carry-over from other donors' samples. CDR3 coding DNA: TGCGCCAGCTCAAGATGGGGGGGGATCCCTGAAGCTTTCTTT. Encoded protein: CASSRWGGIPEAFF.